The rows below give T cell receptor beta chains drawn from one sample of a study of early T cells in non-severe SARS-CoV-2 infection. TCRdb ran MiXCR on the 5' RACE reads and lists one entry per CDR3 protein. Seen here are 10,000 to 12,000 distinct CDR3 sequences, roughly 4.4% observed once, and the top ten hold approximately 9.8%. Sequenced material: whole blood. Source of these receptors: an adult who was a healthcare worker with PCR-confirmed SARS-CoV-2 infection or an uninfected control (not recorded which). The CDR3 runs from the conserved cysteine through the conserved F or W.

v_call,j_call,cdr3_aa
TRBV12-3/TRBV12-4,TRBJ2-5,CASSPFGGTSETQYF
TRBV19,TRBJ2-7,CASTPTDRNPYEQYF
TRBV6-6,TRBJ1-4,CASSFPSGTGEEKLFF
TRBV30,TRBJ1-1,CAWRAGQDTEAFF
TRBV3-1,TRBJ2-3,CASSQVAIDTQYF
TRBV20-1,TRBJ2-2,CSATGRGVTGELFF
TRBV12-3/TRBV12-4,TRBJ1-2,CASSSDRKRGYTF
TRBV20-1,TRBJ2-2,CSASGRFYRGAVFF
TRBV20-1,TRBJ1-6,CSAVRRGNGDNSPLHF
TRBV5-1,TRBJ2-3,CASSPLTGGTDTQYF
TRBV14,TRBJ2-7,CASSRGYEQYF
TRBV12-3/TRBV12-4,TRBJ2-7,CASTPSLQSSYEQYF
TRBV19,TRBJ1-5,CASSGGGDGQPQHF
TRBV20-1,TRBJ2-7,CSANRRDRGYEQYF
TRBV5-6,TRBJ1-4,CASSLVRDRVVGGKLFF
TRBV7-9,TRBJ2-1,CASSLGLGFNEQFF
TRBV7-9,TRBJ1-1,CASSSTTQRNTEAFF
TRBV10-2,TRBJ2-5,CASRTGVQETQYF
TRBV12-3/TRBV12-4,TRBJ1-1,CASTLEPVQGGAFF
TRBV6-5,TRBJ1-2,CASSYFGETGSYTF
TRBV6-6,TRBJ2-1,CASSYSAGSGNEQFF
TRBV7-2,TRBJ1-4,CASSLVGGPTNEKLFF
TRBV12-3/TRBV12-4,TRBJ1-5,CASSTLQDNQPQHF
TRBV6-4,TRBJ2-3,CASSDSAGGQADTQYF
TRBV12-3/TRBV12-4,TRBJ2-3,CASSSLGTSLTDTQYF
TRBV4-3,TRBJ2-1,CASSQAGGGSREQFF
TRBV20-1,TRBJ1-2,CSASVGGGYTF
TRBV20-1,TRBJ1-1,CSAREGVRDTEAFF
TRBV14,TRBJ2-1,CASSRLGGGNYNEQFF
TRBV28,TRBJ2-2,CASSFSRSITGELFF
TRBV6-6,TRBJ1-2,CASSYSIEGWRYGYTF
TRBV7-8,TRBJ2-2,CASSLQGRANTGELFF
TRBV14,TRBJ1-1,CASRQQGALGAFF
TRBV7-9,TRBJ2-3,CASSLDRAGGYTDTQYF
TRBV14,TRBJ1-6,CASSRTGNSPLHF
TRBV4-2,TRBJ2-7,CASSQVEGDAYEQYF